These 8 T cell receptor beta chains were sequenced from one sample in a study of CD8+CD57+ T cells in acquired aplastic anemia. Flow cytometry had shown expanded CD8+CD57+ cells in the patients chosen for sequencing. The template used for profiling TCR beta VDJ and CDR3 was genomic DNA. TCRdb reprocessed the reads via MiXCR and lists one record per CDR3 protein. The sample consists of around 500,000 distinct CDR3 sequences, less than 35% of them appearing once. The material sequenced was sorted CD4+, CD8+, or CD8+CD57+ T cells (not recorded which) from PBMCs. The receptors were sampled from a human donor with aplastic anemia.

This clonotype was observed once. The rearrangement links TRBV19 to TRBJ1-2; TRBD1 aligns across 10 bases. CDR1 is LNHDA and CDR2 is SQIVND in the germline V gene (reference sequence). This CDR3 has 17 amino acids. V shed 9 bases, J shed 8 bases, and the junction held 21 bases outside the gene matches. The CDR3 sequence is CASSLLSGTGDLRGYTF. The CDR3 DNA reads TGTGCCAGCAGCCTCCTTTCCGGGACAGGGGACTTACGGGGCTACACCTTC.

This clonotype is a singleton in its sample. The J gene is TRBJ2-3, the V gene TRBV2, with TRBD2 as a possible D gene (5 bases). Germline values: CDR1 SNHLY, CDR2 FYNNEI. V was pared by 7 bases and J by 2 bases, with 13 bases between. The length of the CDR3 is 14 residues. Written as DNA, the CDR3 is TGTGCCAGCAAGAACCGGGGAAACACAGATACGCAGTATTTT. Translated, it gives CASKNRGNTDTQYF.

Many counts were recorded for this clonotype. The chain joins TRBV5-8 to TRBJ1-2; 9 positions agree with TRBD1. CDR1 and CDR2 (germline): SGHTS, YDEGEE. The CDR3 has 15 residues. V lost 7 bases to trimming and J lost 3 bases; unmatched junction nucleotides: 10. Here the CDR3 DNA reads TGTGCCAGCCTTAGAGGGACAGGGTTTGACTATGGCTACACCTTC. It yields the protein CASLRGTGFDYGYTF.

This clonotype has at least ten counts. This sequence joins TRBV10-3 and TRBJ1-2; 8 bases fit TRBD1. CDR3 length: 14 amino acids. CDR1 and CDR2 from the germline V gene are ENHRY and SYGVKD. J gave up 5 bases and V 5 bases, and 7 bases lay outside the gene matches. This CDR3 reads CAISKQGDLYGYTF. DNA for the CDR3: TGTGCCATCAGTAAACAGGGGGACCTTTATGGCTACACCTTC.

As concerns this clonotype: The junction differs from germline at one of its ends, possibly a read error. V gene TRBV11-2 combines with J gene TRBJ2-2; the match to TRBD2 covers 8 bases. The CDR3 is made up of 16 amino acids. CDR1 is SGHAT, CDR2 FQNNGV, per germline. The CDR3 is CASSPGGTSMAGELLF. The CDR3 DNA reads TGTGCCAGCAGCCCCGGGGGGACTAGTATGGCCGGGGAGCTGCTTTTT.

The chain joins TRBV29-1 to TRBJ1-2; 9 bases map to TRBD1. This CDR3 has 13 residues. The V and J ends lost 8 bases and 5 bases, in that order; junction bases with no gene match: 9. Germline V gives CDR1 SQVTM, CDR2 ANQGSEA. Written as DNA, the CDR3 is TGCAGCTCGTCATCGGACAGGGGATATGGCTACACCTTC. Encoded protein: CSSSSDRGYGYTF.

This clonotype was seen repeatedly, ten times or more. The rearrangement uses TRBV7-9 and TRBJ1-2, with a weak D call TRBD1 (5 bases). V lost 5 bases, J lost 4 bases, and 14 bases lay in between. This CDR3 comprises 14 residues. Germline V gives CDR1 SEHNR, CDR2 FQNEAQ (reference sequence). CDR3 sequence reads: CASSPRQNIYGYTF. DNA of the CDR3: TGTGCCAGCAGCCCGAGACAGAACATCTATGGCTACACCTTC. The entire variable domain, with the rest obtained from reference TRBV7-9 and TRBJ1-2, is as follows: DTGVSQNPRHKITKRGQNVTFRCDPISEHNRLYWYRQTLGQGPEFLTYFQNEAQLEKSRLLSDRFSAERPKGSFSTLEIQRTEQGDSAMYLCASSPRQNIYGYTFGSGTRLTVV.

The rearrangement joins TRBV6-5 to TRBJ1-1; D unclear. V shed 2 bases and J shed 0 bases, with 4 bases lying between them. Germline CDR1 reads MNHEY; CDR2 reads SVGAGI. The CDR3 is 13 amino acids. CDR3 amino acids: CASSYQLNTEAFF. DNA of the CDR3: TGTGCCAGCAGTTACCAACTGAACACTGAAGCTTTCTTT.